This T cell receptor beta chain comes out of a study of blood T cells in healthy people across ages. Every sample yielded at least 7 million isolated PBMCs. A second PCR, run for about 6 to 12 cycles, used a sample-barcoded 5' primer plus a J-beta primer mix. Each CDR3 protein gets one entry after TCRdb re-called the 5' RACE reads with MiXCR. The table includes approximately 780,000 distinct CDR3 sequences, 25% to 30% detected once. A further study also used this sample, focusing on T cells of mothers and their children. That study reports: It was observed that no persistent microchimeric T cell clones could be detected.

The sequenced sample was blood. The TCR was taken from a boy younger than 18 in good health.

The CDR3 DNA reads as TGCGCCAGCAGCCTACAGGACAGGGAGGACACTGAAGCTTTCTTT. Translated: CASSLQDREDTEAFF. The genes are TRBV4-1 and TRBJ1-1, with 8 bases aligning to TRBD1. The germline V gene encodes CDR1 MGHRA and CDR2 YSYEKL. J lost 3 bases, V lost 4 bases, and 7 bases had no gene match. This CDR3 spans 15 amino acids.